This TCR beta chain comes out of a study of blood T cell repertoires in COVID-19. Looking at the study overall: The United States, Italy and Spain supplied acute and convalescent COVID-19 samples.

V trimming: 5 bases; J trimming: 6 bases; junction bases outside the gene matches: 8. The CDR3 has 17 residues. Germline values: CDR1 ENHRY, CDR2 SYGVKD. In the authors' methods: Nucleated cell number was recorded as an estimate derived from reference gene primer amplification. Clones were sequenced by immunoSEQ multiplex PCR, and TCRdb holds only the in-frame ones, with some missing. That table supplies the V and J calls and clone size; D and trimming were determined from the DNA. The sample contains approximately 32,000 clones, roughly nine tenths of which appear only once. The J gene is TRBJ2-3, the V gene TRBV10-3; TRBD2 matches 16 bases. The receptor was isolated from a man in his sixties with acute or convalescent COVID-19. The sequencing sample was made of peripheral blood. CDR3 region: CAISHPGLAGGVDTQYF. The CDR3 DNA follows: TGTGCCATCAGTCACCCGGGACTAGCGGGAGGGGTCGATACGCAGTATTTT.